This TCR beta chain was identified during a study of Graves' ophthalmopathy and Graves' hyperthyroidism. Study context: Hyperthyroidism was considered stable when no ophthalmopathy appeared within 18 months of follow-up.

As regards this clonotype: Its antigen is undetermined.

Study-level findings and limits: Ophthalmopathy progression predictions by the model showed around 72% specificity and 70.59% sensitivity. Stable hyperthyroidism and ophthalmopathy were told apart by a 13-signature model, which achieved about 88% sensitivity and around 80% specificity.

Using RNA transcripts, the TCR beta CDR3 regions were amplified. An opening RT-PCR round employed HTBI primers and preceded a second-round multiplex PCR. TCRdb reanalysed the multiplex PCR reads using MiXCR and keeps one entry per CDR3 protein. The data hold around 1.1 million distinct CDR3 sequences, with 35% to 40% observed a single time. V lost 7 bases and J lost 6, with 15 bases in between. The CDR3 is made up of 13 amino acids. Germline V gene data show CDR1 as MDHEN and CDR2 as SYDVKM. Pregnancy or lactation, uncontrolled infections and other autoimmune diseases were grounds for excluding patients.

Sequencing used peripheral blood or thyroid tissue (not recorded which). This chain connects TRBV28 to TRBJ1-1, with D unclear. This receptor was identified in an adult man with Graves' hyperthyroidism. The DNA of the CDR3 is TGTGCCAGCATCTCCCGGAGCGATCCTGAAGCTTTCTTT. Translated, it gives CASISRSDPEAFF.